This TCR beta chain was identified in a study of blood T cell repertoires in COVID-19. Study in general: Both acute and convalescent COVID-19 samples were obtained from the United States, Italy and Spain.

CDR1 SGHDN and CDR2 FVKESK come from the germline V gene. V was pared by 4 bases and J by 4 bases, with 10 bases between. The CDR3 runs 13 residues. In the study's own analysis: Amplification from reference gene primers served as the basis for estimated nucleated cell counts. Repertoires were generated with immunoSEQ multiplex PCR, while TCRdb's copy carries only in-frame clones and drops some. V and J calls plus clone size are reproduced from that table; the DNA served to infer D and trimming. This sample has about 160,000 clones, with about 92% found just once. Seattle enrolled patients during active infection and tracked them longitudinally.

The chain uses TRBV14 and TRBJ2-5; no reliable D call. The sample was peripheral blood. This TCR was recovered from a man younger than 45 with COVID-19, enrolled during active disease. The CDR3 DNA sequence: TGTGCCAGCAGCCTCAACTACGTAGAGACCCAGTACTTC. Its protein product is CASSLNYVETQYF. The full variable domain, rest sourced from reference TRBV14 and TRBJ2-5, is EAGVTQFPSHSVIEKGQTVTLRCDPISGHDNLYWYRRVMGKEIKFLLHFVKESKQDESGMPNNRFLAERTGGTYSTLKVQPAELEDSGVYFCASSLNYVETQYFGPGTRLLVL.